The T cell receptor (beta chain) under discussion was sequenced for a study of shared clonotypes between healthy human individuals. Study-wide context: Donor ages ranged 18 to 49 years: a couple of women, a few men. General observations from the study: The expectation was that sequencing depth would affect clonotype sharing among donors. It was only blood that was sampled, and tissue repertoires likely differ.

The assay was immunoSEQ multiplex PCR, and TCRdb's table has in-frame clones only and misses some. Of around 1.9 million clones listed, 93% are singletons. The length of the CDR3 is 18 residues. The V and J ends lost 1 base and 0 bases, in that order; junction bases with no gene match: 8. The germline V gene encodes CDR1 LGHNA and CDR2 YSLEER. Concerning this clone: Antigen specificity is unknown.

Terminally differentiated effector memory CD45RA+ cells were left out of the naive CD8 fraction, which was CD45RO-negative and positively selected for CCR7. The V gene is TRBV4-3, the J gene TRBJ1-5; 8 bases line up with TRBD1. This receptor was identified in a man younger than 35 in good health. Some clones in this sample may be carry-over from other donors' samples. The sequencing input was naive CD8+ T cells from PBMCs. The CDR3 here is CASSQGPGGLSSNQPQHF. DNA of the CDR3: TGCGCCAGCAGCCAAGGCCCAGGGGGCCTCTCTAGCAATCAGCCCCAGCATTTT.